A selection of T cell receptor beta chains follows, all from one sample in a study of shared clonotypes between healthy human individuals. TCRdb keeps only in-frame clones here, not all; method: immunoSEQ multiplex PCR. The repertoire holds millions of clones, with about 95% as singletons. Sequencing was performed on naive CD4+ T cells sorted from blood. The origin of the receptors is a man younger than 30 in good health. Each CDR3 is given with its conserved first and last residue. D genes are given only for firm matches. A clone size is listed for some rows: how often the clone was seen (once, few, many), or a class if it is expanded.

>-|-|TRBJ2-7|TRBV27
CASSSGASYEQYF
TGTGCCAGCAGTTCTGGGGCCTCCTACGAGCAGTACTTC
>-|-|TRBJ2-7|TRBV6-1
CASRPDPGSYEQYF
TGTGCCAGCAGACCTGATCCGGGCTCCTACGAGCAGTACTTC
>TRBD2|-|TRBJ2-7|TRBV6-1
CASSDSGGYEQYF
TGTGCCAGCAGTGATAGCGGGGGATACGAGCAGTACTTC
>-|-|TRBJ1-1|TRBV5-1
CASSFSRDTEAFF
TGCGCCAGCAGCTTCTCCAGGGATACTGAAGCTTTCTTT
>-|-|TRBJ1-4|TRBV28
CASSYLDTATNEKLFF
TGTGCCAGCAGTTACTTGGACACCGCAACTAATGAAAAACTGTTTTTT
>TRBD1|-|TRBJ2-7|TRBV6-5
CASTRTGLQEQYF
TGTGCCAGCACCAGGACAGGTCTACAGGAGCAGTACTTC
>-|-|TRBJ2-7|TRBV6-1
CASSEGGGFSSNYEQYF
TGTGCCAGCAGTGAAGGAGGGGGGTTTAGTAGTAACTACGAGCAGTACTTC
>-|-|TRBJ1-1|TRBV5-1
CASSPAQGSEAFF
TGCGCCAGCAGCCCGGCACAGGGTTCTGAAGCTTTCTTT
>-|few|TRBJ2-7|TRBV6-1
CASSGGSYEQYF
TGTGCCAGCAGTGGAGGCTCCTACGAGCAGTACTTC
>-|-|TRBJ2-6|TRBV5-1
CASSPRTYSGANVLTF
TGCGCCAGCAGCCCACGGACATATTCTGGGGCCAACGTCCTGACTTTC
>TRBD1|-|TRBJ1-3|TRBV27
CASSTTGTGNTIYF
TGTGCCAGCAGTACGACAGGGACTGGAAACACCATATATTTT
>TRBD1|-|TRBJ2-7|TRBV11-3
CASSLGQLNEQYF
TGTGCCAGCAGCCTGGGACAGTTGAACGAGCAGTACTTC
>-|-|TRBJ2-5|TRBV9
CASSPTQDVLETQYF
TGTGCCAGCAGCCCTACCCAGGACGTCCTAGAGACCCAGTACTTC
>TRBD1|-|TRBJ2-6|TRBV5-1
CASSFGQGHLSGANVLTF
TGCGCCAGCAGCTTCGGACAGGGACATCTGTCTGGGGCCAACGTCCTGACTTTC
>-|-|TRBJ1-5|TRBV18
CASSPRGPDQPQHF
TGTGCCAGCTCACCACGAGGCCCGGATCAGCCCCAGCATTTT
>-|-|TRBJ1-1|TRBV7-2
CATLATGLNTEAFF
TGTGCCACCCTAGCGACAGGTTTGAACACTGAAGCTTTCTTT